Listed below are T cell receptor beta chains from one sample, sequenced in a study of T cells in Graves' hyperthyroidism and ophthalmopathy. TCRdb ran MiXCR on the multiplex PCR reads and lists one entry per CDR3 protein. This sample carries 300,000 to 450,000 distinct CDR3 sequences, around a sixth of them seen once, and the ten largest clones take around a sixth. The material sequenced was blood. Receptors originate from a woman aged 40 to 49 with Graves' ophthalmopathy. Each CDR3 is given with its conserved first and last residue. A D gene is named only where the DNA matches it firmly. Clone sizes are given selectively: once, few, many, or a class where the clone is expanded.

j_gene,d_gene,abundance,v_gene,len,CDR3nt,CDR3aa
TRBJ1-1,NA,many,TRBV29-1,11,TGCAGCGTATCACATAACACTGAAGCTTTCTTT,CSVSHNTEAFF
TRBJ2-2,TRBD2,many,TRBV6-2/TRBV6-3,19,TGTGCCAGCAGTCGGGTAGCGGGAGGGCCAGAAGTCAACACCGGGGAGCTGTTTTTT,CASSRVAGGPEVNTGELFF
TRBJ2-7,TRBD1,many,TRBV4-1,17,TGCGCCAGCAGCCAAGATCAGGAGACAGGGACGACTTCCGAGCAGTACTTC,CASSQDQETGTTSEQYF
TRBJ2-5,NA,NA,TRBV6-2/TRBV6-3,14,TGTGTCAGCAGTTATCCCAGGGCGGGGGAGACCCAGTACTTC,CVSSYPRAGETQYF
TRBJ2-5,TRBD1,many,TRBV28,15,TGTGCCAGCAGTTCGGGACAGGGGCAACAAGAGACCCAGTACTTC,CASSSGQGQQETQYF
TRBJ2-7,TRBD2,many,TRBV7-2,16,TGTGCCAGCAGCTTAGCGGGGACTAGCGGGGGCTACGAGCAGTACTTC,CASSLAGTSGGYEQYF
TRBJ1-1,NA,many,TRBV15,15,TGTGCCACCAGCAGAGGGAAAGGGCTGGAAACTGAAGCTTTCTTT,CATSRGKGLETEAFF
TRBJ2-5,TRBD2,NA,TRBV20-1,13,TGCAGTGCACTGACTAGCGTACAAGAGACCCAGTACTTC,CSALTSVQETQYF
TRBJ2-2,NA,NA,TRBV11-2,16,TGTGCCAGCAGCTTAGAGGGGGAGCAGATCACCGGGGAGCTGTATTTT,CASSLEGEQITGELYF
TRBJ1-1,TRBD1,many,TRBV5-1,19,TGCGCCAGCAGCTTGCGACCCCCGGGACAGAAAAAAATGAACACTGAAGCTTTCTTT,CASSLRPPGQKKMNTEAFF
TRBJ2-7,TRBD1,many,TRBV12-3/TRBV12-4,15,TGTGCCAGCAGTTTTAGGGACAGAAGGTCCTACGAGCAGTACTTC,CASSFRDRRSYEQYF